These T cell receptor beta chains were read from a single sample in a study of T cells after yellow fever vaccination. One entry per CDR3 protein, called by TCRdb with MiXCR from the 5' RACE reads. The sample includes around 300,000 distinct CDR3 sequences, approximately 4% of them seen just once. Sequencing was performed on PBMCs, taken 5 days after the yellow fever booster vaccination. The receptor set was obtained from a man aged 18 to 29 who received the YFV17D yellow fever vaccine. Both conserved end residues are part of each CDR3. Fields, in order: CDR3 protein, CDR3 DNA, V gene, D gene, J gene, clone size. A D gene is named only where the DNA matches it firmly. Part of the rows lack a size; the others show once, few, many or a class for expanded clones.

CDR3: CATRRGRTGEGNQPQHF; DNA: TGTGCCACCAGAAGAGGAAGGACAGGGGAAGGCAATCAGCCCCAGCATTTT; V: TRBV15; D: TRBD1; J: TRBJ1-5; size: -
CDR3: CASSLYWEITIYF; DNA: TGTGCCAGCAGCTTATACTGGGAAATCACCATATATTTT; V: TRBV11-2; D: -; J: TRBJ1-3; size: -
CDR3: CASTHGAGGQPQHF; DNA: TGTGCCAGCACCCACGGGGCGGGTGGACAGCCCCAGCATTTT; V: TRBV5-6; D: -; J: TRBJ1-5; size: few
CDR3: CASSSLQRGGYYEQYF; DNA: TGTGCCAGCAGTTCTCTCCAGCGGGGGGGCTACTACGAGCAGTACTTC; V: TRBV7-2; D: TRBD2; J: TRBJ2-7; size: few
CDR3: CASRATGGSEQYF; DNA: TGTGCCAGCAGGGCGACCGGGGGAAGCGAGCAGTACTTC; V: TRBV6-1; D: -; J: TRBJ2-7; size: few
CDR3: CASGTALIGYQETQYF; DNA: TGTGCTAGTGGTACAGCCTTAATTGGGTACCAAGAGACCCAGTACTTC; V: TRBV12-5; D: -; J: TRBJ2-5; size: -
CDR3: CASSLAGPIIEQYF; DNA: TGCGCCAGCAGCTTGGCCGGGCCCATCATTGAGCAGTACTTC; V: TRBV5-1; D: -; J: TRBJ2-7; size: many
CDR3: CASSFPGYNEQFF; DNA: TGTGCCAGCAGTTTTCCCGGATACAATGAGCAGTTCTTC; V: TRBV6-5; D: -; J: TRBJ2-1; size: many
CDR3: CASSYAGPGRGLFF; DNA: TGTGCCAGCAGTTACGCGGGACCGGGAAGGGGACTGTTTTTT; V: TRBV6-5; D: -; J: TRBJ1-4; size: many
CDR3: CASSQTGVTDTQYF; DNA: TGCGCCAGCAGCCAGACAGGGGTTACAGATACGCAGTATTTT; V: TRBV4-3; D: TRBD1; J: TRBJ2-3; size: -
CDR3: CASSHLSANYGYTF; DNA: TGCGCCAGCAGCCATCTCTCAGCAAACTATGGCTACACCTTC; V: TRBV5-1; D: -; J: TRBJ1-2; size: many
CDR3: CASSEYKGQYEIGGTQYF; DNA: TGTGCCAGCAGTGAATATAAGGGACAGTATGAAATTGGCGGGACCCAGTACTTC; V: TRBV25-1; D: TRBD1; J: TRBJ2-5; size: few
CDR3: CASSLDGRQPQHF; DNA: TGTGCCAGCAGCTTAGATGGAAGGCAGCCCCAGCATTTT; V: TRBV7-2; D: -; J: TRBJ1-5; size: many
CDR3: CASSHDKRGVYNEQFF; DNA: TGCGCCAGCAGCCACGATAAGCGGGGGGTTTACAATGAGCAGTTCTTC; V: TRBV5-1; D: TRBD2; J: TRBJ2-1; size: -
CDR3: CASSLGQASTDTQYF; DNA: TGCGCCAGCAGCTTGGGACAAGCCAGCACAGATACGCAGTATTTT; V: TRBV5-1; D: -; J: TRBJ2-3; size: -
CDR3: CASSGGGLFPGELFF; DNA: TGTGCCAGCAGTGGGGGGGGCCTGTTTCCCGGGGAGCTGTTTTTT; V: TRBV6-2/TRBV6-3; D: -; J: TRBJ2-2; size: few
CDR3: CASSPGTSGGTGANVLTF; DNA: TGCGCCAGCAGCCCGGGGACTAGCGGGGGGACTGGGGCCAACGTCCTGACTTTC; V: TRBV4-3; D: TRBD2; J: TRBJ2-6; size: -
CDR3: CASSLPGARNEQYF; DNA: TGTGCCAGCTCACTCCCCGGGGCGAGGAACGAGCAGTACTTC; V: TRBV18; D: -; J: TRBJ2-7; size: few
CDR3: CASIKLAGITDTQYF; DNA: TGTGCCAGCATTAAGCTAGCGGGGATCACAGATACGCAGTATTTT; V: TRBV2; D: TRBD2; J: TRBJ2-3; size: -
CDR3: CASSLAPRAGANVLTF; DNA: TGCGCCAGCAGCTTGGCACCCAGGGCTGGGGCCAACGTCCTGACTTTC; V: TRBV5-1; D: -; J: TRBJ2-6; size: -
CDR3: CASRRQGKRQPQHF; DNA: TGTGCCAGCAGGAGACAGGGAAAGAGGCAGCCCCAGCATTTT; V: TRBV7-4; D: TRBD1; J: TRBJ1-5; size: few
CDR3: CASSLSFNQPQHF; DNA: TGTGCCAGCAGCCTCTCTTTCAATCAGCCCCAGCATTTT; V: TRBV6-2/TRBV6-3; D: -; J: TRBJ1-5; size: -
CDR3: CASQSLSGQGRQPQHF; DNA: TGTGCCAGCCAATCCCTAAGTGGACAGGGGCGTCAGCCCCAGCATTTT; V: TRBV27; D: TRBD1; J: TRBJ1-5; size: few
CDR3: CASSTQTSGTDTQYF; DNA: TGTGCCAGCAGCACACAGACGTCCGGCACAGATACGCAGTATTTT; V: TRBV9; D: -; J: TRBJ2-3; size: few
CDR3: CASSLQRSGGAHTQYF; DNA: TGTGCCAGCAGCCTCCAGCGTAGCGGGGGGGCCCATACGCAGTATTTT; V: TRBV7-2; D: TRBD2; J: TRBJ2-3; size: -
CDR3: CASSQESSPLHF; DNA: TGTGCCAGCAGCCAAGAGAGTTCACCCCTCCACTTT; V: TRBV4-2; D: -; J: TRBJ1-6; size: few
CDR3: CASSLMGFNQPQHF; DNA: TGTGCCAGCAGCTTAATGGGGTTTAATCAGCCCCAGCATTTT; V: TRBV7-2; D: -; J: TRBJ1-5; size: few
CDR3: CASSEVPGAYNEQFF; DNA: TGTGCCAGCAGTGAAGTTCCAGGGGCCTACAATGAGCAGTTCTTC; V: TRBV6-1; D: -; J: TRBJ2-1; size: -
CDR3: CSARGFRNQPQHF; DNA: TGCAGTGCTAGAGGTTTCAGGAATCAGCCCCAGCATTTT; V: TRBV20-1; D: -; J: TRBJ1-5; size: -
CDR3: CASSRPGDSEQFF; DNA: TGTGCCAGCAGCCGACCGGGGGACTCGGAGCAGTTCTTC; V: TRBV7-3; D: -; J: TRBJ2-1; size: -
CDR3: CASSLSSGGSYEQYF; DNA: TGTGCCAGCAGCTTATCTAGCGGGGGTTCCTACGAGCAGTACTTC; V: TRBV7-3; D: TRBD2; J: TRBJ2-7; size: -
CDR3: CASSLAPGYGYTF; DNA: TGTGCCAGCAGCTTAGCCCCCGGGTATGGCTACACCTTC; V: TRBV7-9; D: -; J: TRBJ1-2; size: few
CDR3: CASSLNRGQYEQYF; DNA: TGTGCCAGCAGCTTGAACAGGGGGCAGTACGAGCAGTACTTC; V: TRBV5-4; D: TRBD1; J: TRBJ2-7; size: few
CDR3: CASSRGGSSTDTQYF; DNA: TGTGCCAGCAGCCGGGGGGGATCTAGCACAGATACGCAGTATTTT; V: TRBV7-2; D: TRBD2; J: TRBJ2-3; size: many
CDR3: CASTEGFGGLYGYTF; DNA: TGTGCCAGCACCGAGGGTTTCGGGGGTCTCTATGGCTACACCTTC; V: TRBV6-5; D: -; J: TRBJ1-2; size: -
CDR3: CAWSAPGAWRTGELFF; DNA: TGTGCCTGGAGTGCCCCGGGGGCTTGGAGGACCGGGGAGCTGTTTTTT; V: TRBV30; D: -; J: TRBJ2-2; size: few
CDR3: CATLGGPSTNEQFF; DNA: TGTGCCACGTTGGGGGGGCCTAGTACGAATGAGCAGTTCTTC; V: TRBV28; D: -; J: TRBJ2-1; size: -
CDR3: CSARDEGIGEKLFF; DNA: TGCAGTGCTAGAGATGAGGGGATTGGGGAAAAACTGTTTTTT; V: TRBV20-1; D: -; J: TRBJ1-4; size: few
CDR3: CASSLYANTGELFF; DNA: TGTGCCAGCAGCCTCTACGCGAACACCGGGGAGCTGTTTTTT; V: TRBV7-9; D: -; J: TRBJ2-2; size: few